This T cell receptor beta chain was identified in a study of regulatory T cells in long-lasting Graves disease. Noted time point: newly diagnosed GD, antithyroid drugs for less than 3 months. Scientists built the TCR library using RNA that was extracted from PBMCs. In Xi'an, China, an endocrinology department was the source of patients. This clonotype was seen ten or more times. No antigen is known for it. Overall study findings and caveats: Persistent Graves' patients showed less TCR diversity than newly diagnosed ones.

With iRepertoire HTBI primers and Arm-PCR of CDR3 regions, TCR beta libraries were built. TCRdb passed the multiplex PCR reads through MiXCR, listing each CDR3 protein once. The sample shows 320,000 or so distinct CDR3 sequences, 18% of them seen only once. Trimming removed 6 bases at V and 4 bases at J, with 13 bases between. Looked up from germline, CDR1 is SNHLY and CDR2 is FYNNEI. This CDR3 region has 14 residues. The chain links TRBV2 to TRBJ1-5; maybe TRBD1 (5 bases). This sequence was found in a female donor with Graves disease. The input for sequencing was peripheral blood mononuclear cells (PBMCs), taken at new diagnosis, from a patient treated with antithyroid drugs. The CDR3 nucleotides read TGTGCCAGCAGCGACGACGGGACGAATCAGCCCCAGCATTTT. This translates into CASSDDGTNQPQHF. The entire variable domain, with the rest obtained from reference TRBV2 and TRBJ1-5, is as follows: EPEVTQTPSHQVTQMGQEVILRCVPISNHLYFYWYRQILGQKVEFLVSFYNNEISEKSEIFDDQFSVERPDGSNFTLKIRSTKLEDSAMYFCASSDDGTNQPQHFGDGTRLSIL.